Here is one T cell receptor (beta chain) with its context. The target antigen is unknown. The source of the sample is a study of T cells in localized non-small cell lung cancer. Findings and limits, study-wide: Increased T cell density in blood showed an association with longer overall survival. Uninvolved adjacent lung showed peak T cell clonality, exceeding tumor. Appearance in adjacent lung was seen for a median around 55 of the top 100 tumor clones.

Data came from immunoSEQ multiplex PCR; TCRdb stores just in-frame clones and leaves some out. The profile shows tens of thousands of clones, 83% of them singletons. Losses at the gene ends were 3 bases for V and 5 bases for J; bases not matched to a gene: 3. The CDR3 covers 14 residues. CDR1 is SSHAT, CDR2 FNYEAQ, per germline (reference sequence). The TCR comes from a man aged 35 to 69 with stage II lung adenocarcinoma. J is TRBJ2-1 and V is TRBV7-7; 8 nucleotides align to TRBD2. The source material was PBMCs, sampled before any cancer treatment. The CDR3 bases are TGTGCCAGCAGCTTTACTAGCGGAGACAATGAGCAGTTCTTC. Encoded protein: CASSFTSGDNEQFF. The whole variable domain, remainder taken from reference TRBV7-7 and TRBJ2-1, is GAGVSQSPRYKVTKRGQDVTLRCDPISSHATLYWYQQALGQGPEFLTYFNYEAQPDKSGLPSDRFSAERPEGSISTLTIQRTEQRDSAMYRCASSFTSGDNEQFFGPGTRLTVL.